This T cell receptor (beta chain) was obtained from a study of human T cells and chemical hapten exposure (dated by TCRdb to the early 2020s). Some background on the complete study: For sensitization, 2% DPC in acetone was applied to a 2 cm by 2 cm area of upper inner arm skin. Twenty-nine alopecia patients gave blood for TCR sequencing at one to four time points (pre-sensitization, 2, 6 and 24 weeks). Weekly therapeutic DPC doses were additionally applied to the scalp of patients throughout the approximately 24-week study period. Libraries were pooled for sequencing, and variation in per-sample TCR yields was attributed mainly to small differences in library volumes within the pool. In alopecia patients, the study followed how the peripheral blood TCR repertoire changed in vivo over primary and secondary sensitization to diphenylcyclopropenone (DPC), a hapten. Patch testing was done on the upper back using Finn chambers containing 0.01% DPC, and results were scored after 6 days according to International Contact Dermatitis Research Group standards. Blood samples were taken from patients before sensitization (week 0) and at 2, 6 and about 24 weeks after DPC sensitization. Alopecia areata with under or over 50% scalp involvement, alopecia totalis and alopecia universalis were represented in the patient cohort, which was mostly female.

Relative to germline, V is 5 bases shorter and J is 4 bases shorter, with 12 bases between their ends. Reading the germline V gene gives CDR1 SGHVS and CDR2 FQNEAQ. Its CDR3 holds 14 amino acids, cysteine through phenylalanine. CDR3 DNA is the only sequence kept; it has 42 bases, read in frame from the first base. Points the paper makes about the study in general: Compared with pre-sensitization or healthy control sets, expanded TCRs formed significantly more large CDR3 similarity clusters, which is consistent with antigen-driven responses. Patch test score correlated positively with the number of PT1 expanded TCRs, reaching significance at thresholds 8, 16 and 32 but not at 4. DPC sensitization did not change the number of TCRs with a frequency above 1 in 1000, and there was no evidence of changes in global repertoire structure. After repeated subsampling, changes were observed in the strength of the expansion versus patch-test correlation and in the threshold at which the correlation became significant. All patients had alopecia, a presumed autoimmune disease, so their immune response might differ from that of healthy individuals.

The library was prepared using RACE. The listed sequencing device is NextSeq 500. During library preparation, unique molecular identifiers were attached to individual cDNA molecules so that TCRs could be counted quantitatively and reproducibly. For every blood RNA sample, sequencing covered both the TCR alpha and TCR beta chains. Turning to the authors' computational methods: Samples had a median of roughly 100,000 TCRs, with a range from about 23,224 to 750,000. The Decombinator software suite was used to annotate V, J and CDR3 in the TCR reads. For PS versus PT1 abundance plots, all samples were subsampled to the same number of TCRs (28,000). Expanded TCRs were defined as absent before sensitization and observed at least eight times at the 2-week time point. TCRdb ran its own pipeline on the public reads, namely fastp trimming at Q25 and MiXCR clone calling, and kept in-frame beta chains. All rows with the same CDR3 protein become a single entry with the most common DNA and genes. The V and J calls follow TCRdb's processing rather than the paper's. The sample table contains about 100,000 distinct CDR3 sequences; only one count was recorded for approximately 10% of them. The ten largest make up 2.5% to 4% of the sample.

The sample's time point label, decoded: patch test 2, 6 weeks after DPC sensitization. Read against the paper, the sample's treatment or condition label means: therapeutic diphenylcyclopropenone sensitization with weekly scalp DPC. At every patch-test visit, the blood draw took place before the patch test was put on. Eligible patients were aged 18 to 70, diagnosed with alopecia, deemed suitable for DPC therapy, and excluded if pregnant. Unfractionated whole blood was collected in Tempus Blood RNA tubes, and total RNA was extracted from that blood. This clonotype showed up many times. Its antigen target is currently unknown. The sample holds no much larger clone one base away, and base qualities are not on file.

The chain is encoded by TRBV7-8 joined to TRBJ2-1, with a tentative D call of TRBD1 or TRBD2, each matching 5 bases. This specimen was whole blood, taken in connection with sensitization to the hapten diphenylcyclopropenone (DPC). The clonotype was recovered from a woman between 40 and 50 years old with alopecia areata. Some clones in this sample may be carry-over from other donors' samples. CDR3 sequence: CASSPSGPYNEQFF. The base sequence is TGTGCCAGCAGCCCCTCGGGACCTTACAATGAGCAGTTCTTC.